This T cell receptor (beta chain) was captured by sequencing in a study of response to subunit inactivated influenza vaccine. Notes on the study in general: The authors proposed limited new T cell recruitment per seasonal influenza vaccination.

A single record per CDR3 protein comes from TCRdb applying MiXCR to the RT-PCR reads. The sample lists approximately 230,000 distinct CDR3 sequences; more than 10% were seen once. In germline, CDR1 is LNHNV, CDR2 YYDKDF (reference sequence). The CDR3 covers 13 residues. The V end was cut by 6 bases, the J end by 6 bases, with 12 bases between. As concerns this clonotype: Antigen specificity is unknown.

The origin of this receptor is a man aged 45-65 years who received an inactivated influenza vaccine. The chain links TRBV15 to TRBJ2-1, with D perhaps matching TRBD1 (5 bases). The sample here was non-naive T cells sorted from PBMCs, taken around 14 days before vaccination. CDR3 nucleotide sequence: TGTGCCACCAGTTTCTTAGGGGCCAATGAGCAGTTCTTC. It yields the protein CATSFLGANEQFF.